This entry lists 10 T cell receptor beta chains sequenced from one sample in a study of T cell responses to AZD1222 COVID-19 vaccine. Only in-frame clones appear in the TCRdb table, and some are missing; sequencing was by immunoSEQ multiplex PCR. The table lists about 150,000 clones, 70% to 90% of them singletons, with around 5% in the top ten. The sequencing used peripheral blood, collected on day 0 of AZD1222 vaccination. These receptors were taken from an adult in good health.

Concerning this clone: Other DNA sequences in the same sample also yield this CDR3. This chain links TRBV18 with TRBJ2-5; D remains ambiguous. Germline CDR1 and CDR2: KGHSH and LQKENI. V was trimmed by 2 bases and J by 1 base, leaving 5 bases between them. The CDR3 spans 13 residues. The CDR3 loop reads CASSPGIQETQYF. CDR3 sequence (DNA): TGTGCCAGCTCACCAGGTATCCAAGAGACCCAGTACTTC.

This clone was recorded a few times. The CDR3 sequence: CATGRWTSGRAVTGELFF. The DNA for the CDR3 is TGTGCCACCGGCCGCTGGACTAGCGGGAGGGCCGTCACCGGGGAGCTGTTTTTT. The chain couples TRBV27 to TRBJ2-2, with 15 bases aligning to TRBD2. Trimming removed 10 bases from V and 4 bases from J; junction bases left unmatched: 13. The CDR3 sequence is 18 residues long. From germline, CDR1 is MNHEY and CDR2 SMNVEV (reference sequence).

This CDR3 reads CASSLLPRGTLNTEAFF. In nucleotides, the CDR3 is TGTGCCAGCAGTTTATTACCGCGCGGAACCCTGAACACTGAAGCTTTCTTT. The J gene is TRBJ1-1, the V gene TRBV27; D is unclear. The germline CDR1 and CDR2 sequences are MNHEY and SMNVEV (reference sequence). The CDR3 totals 17 residues. The V end lost 1 base, the J end lost 0 bases, and 15 bases lay between the germline ends.

The chain employs TRBV6-5 and TRBJ1-3; weak D call: TRBD1 (6 bases). This CDR3 contains 15 residues. Germline V gene sequence: CDR1 MNHEY, CDR2 SVGAGI. V was cut by 6 bases and J by 0 bases, with 12 bases left in between. The CDR3 DNA reads as TGTGCCAGCAGCACCCGAGGGGGCTCTGGAAACACCATATATTTT. Translated: CASSTRGGSGNTIYF.

The V call is TRBV7-8, the J call TRBJ1-2, with TRBD1 identical over 8 bases. Germline V gene sequence: CDR1 SGHVS, CDR2 FQNEAQ. The trim removed 3 bases at V and 4 bases at J, leaving 10 bases unmatched. The CDR3 length is 16 residues. The DNA for the CDR3 is TGTGCCAGCAGCTTTAACACGGGACAGGCGCCCTATGGCTACACCTTC. This translates into CASSFNTGQAPYGYTF.

The chain has TRBV5-1 and TRBJ1-2; the match to TRBD1 covers 8 bases. V dropped 4 bases and J dropped 8; count of bases not matched to a gene: 7. This CDR3 has 13 residues. Germline V lookup: CDR1 SGHRS, CDR2 YFSETQ. CDR3 loop: CASSQDRVYGYTF. CDR3 sequence (DNA): TGCGCCAGCAGCCAGGACAGGGTCTACGGCTACACCTTC.

This chain links TRBV4-1 with TRBJ1-2; 10 bases are shared with TRBD1. The junction had 6 bases not matched to a gene; V was cut back by 1 base and J by 4 bases. CDR3 size: 16 residues. CDR1 MGHRA and CDR2 YSYEKL come from the germline V gene. For the CDR3, the DNA is TGCGCCAGCAGCCAAGGACAGGGGGCGGCCCTCTATGGCTACACCTTC. Translated, it gives CASSQGQGAALYGYTF.

The V gene is TRBV7-3, the J gene TRBJ1-6, with a possible D match to TRBD1 (6 bases). V dropped 5 bases and J dropped 0 bases, with 11 bases sitting between them. The germline CDR1 and CDR2 sequences are SGHTA and FQGTGA. This CDR3 is 16 amino acids long. For the CDR3, the DNA is TGTGCCAGCAGCCCGGGACACAGCTCCTATAATTCACCCCTCCACTTT. This sequence encodes CASSPGHSSYNSPLHF.

The chain uses TRBV18 and TRBJ2-5, with 8 positions matching TRBD1. The ends lost 2 bases at V and 5 bases at J; junction bases unmatched: 7. Germline CDR1 is KGHSH and CDR2 is LQKENI. The CDR3 consists of 15 residues. DNA for the CDR3: TGTGCCAGCTCACCAGGGCAGGGGGCGACGGAGACCCAGTACTTC. Translation: CASSPGQGATETQYF.

This chain links TRBV12-3 or TRBV12-4 with TRBJ1-2; D might be TRBD1 (6 bases). Trimming shortened V by 10 bases and J by 4 bases, and 10 bases separated the two germline ends. This CDR3 region has 11 residues. As DNA, the CDR3 is TGTGCCAACAGGGTTCTCTATGGCTACACCTTC. The encoded protein is CANRVLYGYTF.